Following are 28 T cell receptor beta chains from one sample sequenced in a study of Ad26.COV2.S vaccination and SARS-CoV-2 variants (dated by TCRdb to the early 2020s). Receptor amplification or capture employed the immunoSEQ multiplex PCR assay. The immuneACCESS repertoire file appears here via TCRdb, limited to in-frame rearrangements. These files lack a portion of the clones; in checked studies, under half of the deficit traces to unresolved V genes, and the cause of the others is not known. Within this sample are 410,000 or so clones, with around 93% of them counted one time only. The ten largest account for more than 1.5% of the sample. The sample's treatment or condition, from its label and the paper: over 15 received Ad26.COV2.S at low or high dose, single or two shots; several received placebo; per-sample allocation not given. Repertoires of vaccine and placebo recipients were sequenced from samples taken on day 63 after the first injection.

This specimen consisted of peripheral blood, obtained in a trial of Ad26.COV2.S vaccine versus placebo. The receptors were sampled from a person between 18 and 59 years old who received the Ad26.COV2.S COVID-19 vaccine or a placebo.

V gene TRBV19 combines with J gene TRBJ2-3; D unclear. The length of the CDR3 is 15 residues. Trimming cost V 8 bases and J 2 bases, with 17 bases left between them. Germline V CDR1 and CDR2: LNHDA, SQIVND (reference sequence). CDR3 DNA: TGTGCCAGTGCCTTGGGGTCGTCAGACACAGATACGCAGTATTTT. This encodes CASALGSSDTDTQYF.

CDR3 loop: CASSMTVGNTIYF. The CDR3 DNA follows: TGTGCCAGTAGTATGACCGTTGGAAACACCATATATTTT. The chain employs TRBV19 and TRBJ1-3; D call uncertain. CDR1 LNHDA and CDR2 SQIVND come from the germline V gene (reference sequence). This CDR3 has 13 amino acids. Between the trimmed V and J ends, which lost 3 bases and 3 bases, there was a span of 6 bases.

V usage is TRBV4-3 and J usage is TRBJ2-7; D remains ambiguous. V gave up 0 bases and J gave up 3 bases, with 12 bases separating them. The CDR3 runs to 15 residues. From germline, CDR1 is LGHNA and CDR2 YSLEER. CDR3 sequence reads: CASSQDLVGDYEQYF. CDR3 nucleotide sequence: TGCGCCAGCAGCCAAGATCTTGTTGGTGACTACGAGCAGTACTTC.

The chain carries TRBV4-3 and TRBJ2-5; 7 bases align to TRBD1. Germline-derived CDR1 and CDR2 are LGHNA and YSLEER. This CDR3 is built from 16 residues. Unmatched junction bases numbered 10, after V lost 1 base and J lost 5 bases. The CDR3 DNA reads TGCGCCAGCAGCCAAGGACAGGGACGAAATGGGGAGACCCAGTACTTC. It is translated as CASSQGQGRNGETQYF.

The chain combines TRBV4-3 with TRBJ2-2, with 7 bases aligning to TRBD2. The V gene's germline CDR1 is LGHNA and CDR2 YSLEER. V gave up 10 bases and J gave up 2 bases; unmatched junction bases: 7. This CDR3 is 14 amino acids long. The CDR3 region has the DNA TGCGCCACCCGGGAGGTGCTTAACACCGGGGAGCTGTTTTTT. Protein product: CATREVLNTGELFF.

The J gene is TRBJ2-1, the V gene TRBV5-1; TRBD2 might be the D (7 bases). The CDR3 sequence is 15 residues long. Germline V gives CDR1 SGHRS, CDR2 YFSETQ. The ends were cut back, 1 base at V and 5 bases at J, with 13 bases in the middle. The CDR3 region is CASSLRGAADNEQFF. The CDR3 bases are TGCGCCAGCAGCTTGCGGGGGGCCGCTGACAATGAGCAGTTCTTC.

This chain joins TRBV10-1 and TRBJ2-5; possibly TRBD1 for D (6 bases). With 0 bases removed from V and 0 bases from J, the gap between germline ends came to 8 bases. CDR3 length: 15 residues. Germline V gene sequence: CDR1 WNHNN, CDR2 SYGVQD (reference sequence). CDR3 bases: TGCGCCAGCAGTGAGTCGAACAGGGACCAAGAGACCCAGTACTTC. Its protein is CASSESNRDQETQYF.

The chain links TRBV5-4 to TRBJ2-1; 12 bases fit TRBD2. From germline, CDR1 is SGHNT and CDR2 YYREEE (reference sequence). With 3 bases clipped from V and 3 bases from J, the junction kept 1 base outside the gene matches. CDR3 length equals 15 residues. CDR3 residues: CASSSTSGSYNEQFF. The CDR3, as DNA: TGTGCCAGCAGCTCGACTAGCGGGAGCTACAATGAGCAGTTCTTC.

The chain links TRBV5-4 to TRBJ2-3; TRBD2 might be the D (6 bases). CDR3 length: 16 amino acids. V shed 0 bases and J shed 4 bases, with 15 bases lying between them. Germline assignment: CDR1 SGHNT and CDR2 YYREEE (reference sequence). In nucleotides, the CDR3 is TGTGCCAGCAGCTTGGCGCCGGGAGCTAACGCAGATACGCAGTATTTT. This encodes CASSLAPGANADTQYF.

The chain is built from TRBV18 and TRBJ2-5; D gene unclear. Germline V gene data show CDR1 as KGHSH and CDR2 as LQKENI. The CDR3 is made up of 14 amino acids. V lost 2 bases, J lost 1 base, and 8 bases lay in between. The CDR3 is CASSPTKSQETQYF. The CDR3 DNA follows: TGTGCCAGCTCACCAACGAAAAGCCAAGAGACCCAGTACTTC. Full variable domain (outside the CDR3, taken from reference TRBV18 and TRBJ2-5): NAGVMQNPRHLVRRRGQEARLRCSPMKGHSHVYWYRQLPEEGLKFMVYLQKENIIDESGMPKERFSAEFPKEGPSILRIQQVVRGDSAAYFCASSPTKSQETQYFGPGTRLLVL.

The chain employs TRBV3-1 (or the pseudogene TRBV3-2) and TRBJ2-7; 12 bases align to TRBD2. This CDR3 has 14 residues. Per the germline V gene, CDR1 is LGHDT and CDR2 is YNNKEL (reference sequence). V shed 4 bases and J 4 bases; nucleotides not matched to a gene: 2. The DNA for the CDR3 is TGTGCCAGCAGCCCCGGACTAGCGGGGTACGAGCAGTACTTC. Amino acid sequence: CASSPGLAGYEQYF.

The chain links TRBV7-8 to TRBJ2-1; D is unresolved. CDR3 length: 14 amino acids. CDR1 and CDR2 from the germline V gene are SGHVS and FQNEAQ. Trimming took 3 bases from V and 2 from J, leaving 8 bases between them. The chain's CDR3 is CASSFFRAYNEQFF. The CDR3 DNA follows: TGTGCCAGCAGCTTTTTTAGGGCCTACAATGAGCAGTTCTTC.

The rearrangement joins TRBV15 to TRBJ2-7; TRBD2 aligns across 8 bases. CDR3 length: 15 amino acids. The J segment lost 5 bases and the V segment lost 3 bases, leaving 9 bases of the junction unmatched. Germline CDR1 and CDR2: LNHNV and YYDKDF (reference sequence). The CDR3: CATSRGGTRVHEQYF. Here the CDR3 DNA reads TGTGCCACCAGCAGGGGTGGGACTAGAGTCCACGAGCAGTACTTC.

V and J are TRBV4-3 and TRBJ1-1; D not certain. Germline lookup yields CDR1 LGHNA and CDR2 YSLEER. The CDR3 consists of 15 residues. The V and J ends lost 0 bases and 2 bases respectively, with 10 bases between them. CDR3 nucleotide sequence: TGCGCCAGCAGCCAAGAACCAGGCAGAAACACTGAAGCTTTCTTT. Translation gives CASSQEPGRNTEAFF.

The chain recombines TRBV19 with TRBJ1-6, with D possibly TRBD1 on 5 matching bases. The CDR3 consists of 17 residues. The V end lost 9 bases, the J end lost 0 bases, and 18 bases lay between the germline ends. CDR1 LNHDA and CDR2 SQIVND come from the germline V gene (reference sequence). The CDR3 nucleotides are TGTGCCAGCGATCCCAGGGCAGGCAGCTCCTATAATTCACCCCTCCACTTT. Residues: CASDPRAGSSYNSPLHF.

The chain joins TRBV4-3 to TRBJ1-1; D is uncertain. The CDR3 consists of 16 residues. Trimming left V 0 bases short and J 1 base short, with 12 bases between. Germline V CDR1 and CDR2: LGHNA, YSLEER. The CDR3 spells CASSQELKKGNTEAFF. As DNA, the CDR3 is TGCGCCAGCAGCCAAGAATTGAAAAAAGGGAACACTGAAGCTTTCTTT.

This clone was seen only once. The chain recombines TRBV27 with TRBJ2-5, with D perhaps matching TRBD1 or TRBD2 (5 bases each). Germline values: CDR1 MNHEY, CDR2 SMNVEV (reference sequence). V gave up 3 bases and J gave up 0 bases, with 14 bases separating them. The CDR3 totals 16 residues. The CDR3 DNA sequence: TGTGCCAGCAGTTTGGGGACGCCGGTGGACCAAGAGACCCAGTACTTC. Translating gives CASSLGTPVDQETQYF.

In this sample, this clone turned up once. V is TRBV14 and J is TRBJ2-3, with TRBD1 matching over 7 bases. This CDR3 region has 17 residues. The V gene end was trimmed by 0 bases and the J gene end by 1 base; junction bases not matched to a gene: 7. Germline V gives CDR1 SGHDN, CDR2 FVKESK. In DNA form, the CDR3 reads TGTGCCAGCAGCCAAGATCTGGGGGACAGAGGCACAGATACGCAGTATTTT. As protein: CASSQDLGDRGTDTQYF. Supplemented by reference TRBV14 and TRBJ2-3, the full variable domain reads EAGVTQFPSHSVIEKGQTVTLRCDPISGHDNLYWYRRVMGKEIKFLLHFVKESKQDESGMPNNRFLAERTGGTYSTLKVQPAELEDSGVYFCASSQDLGDRGTDTQYFGPGTRLTVL.

CDR3 coding DNA: TGCGCCAGCAGCCTAGGAAACGGTCCCTTAGCCAAAAACATTCAGTACTTC. It specifies CASSLGNGPLAKNIQYF. The chain combines TRBV5-1 with TRBJ2-4; no firm D call. Germline CDR1 and CDR2: SGHRS and YFSETQ. This CDR3 has 17 amino acids. Trimming stripped 4 bases from V and 0 bases from J, with 17 bases between. The full variable domain, rest sourced from reference TRBV5-1 and TRBJ2-4, is KAGVTQTPRYLIKTRGQQVTLSCSPISGHRSVSWYQQTPGQGLQFLFEYFSETQRNKGNFPGRFSGRQFSNSRSEMNVSTLELGDSALYLCASSLGNGPLAKNIQYFGAGTRLSVL.

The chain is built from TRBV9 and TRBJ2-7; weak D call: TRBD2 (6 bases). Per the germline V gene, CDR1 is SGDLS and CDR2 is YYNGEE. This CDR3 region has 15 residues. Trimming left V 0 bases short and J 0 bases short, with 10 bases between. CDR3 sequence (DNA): TGTGCCAGCAGCGTAGCGAGCGGGCCCTCCTACGAGCAGTACTTC. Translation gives CASSVASGPSYEQYF.

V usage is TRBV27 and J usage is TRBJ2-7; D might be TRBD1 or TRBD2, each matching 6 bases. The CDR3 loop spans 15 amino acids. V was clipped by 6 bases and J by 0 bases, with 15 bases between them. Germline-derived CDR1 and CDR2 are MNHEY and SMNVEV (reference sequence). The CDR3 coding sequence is TGTGCCAGCAGGCGGACGGGGGCTAGCTCCTACGAGCAGTACTTC. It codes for CASRRTGASSYEQYF.

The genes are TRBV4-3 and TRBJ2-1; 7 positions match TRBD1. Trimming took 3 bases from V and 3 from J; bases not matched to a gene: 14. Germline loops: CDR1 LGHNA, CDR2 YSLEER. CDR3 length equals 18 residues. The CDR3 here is CASSHYPPGTAGYNEQFF. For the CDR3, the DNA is TGCGCCAGCAGCCACTACCCCCCCGGGACAGCAGGCTACAATGAGCAGTTCTTC.

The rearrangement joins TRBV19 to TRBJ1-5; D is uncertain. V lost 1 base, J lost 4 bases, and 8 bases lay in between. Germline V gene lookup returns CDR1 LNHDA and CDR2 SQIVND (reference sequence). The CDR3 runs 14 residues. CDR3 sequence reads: CASSIGLANQPQHF. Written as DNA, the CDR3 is TGTGCCAGTAGTATAGGCTTAGCAAATCAGCCCCAGCATTTT.

The chain's CDR3 is CASSSGTGWTGELFF. CDR3 DNA: TGTGCCAGCAGCTCCGGGACAGGGTGGACCGGGGAGCTGTTTTTT. The rearrangement joins TRBV11-2 to TRBJ2-2; 9 bases align to TRBD1. Germline V CDR1 and CDR2: SGHAT, FQNNGV. This CDR3 spans 15 amino acids. V lost 4 bases, J lost 5 bases, and 5 bases stayed unmatched.

CDR3 in amino acids: CASSFNENYGYTF. The CDR3 region has the DNA TGTGCCAGCAGCTTTAATGAGAACTATGGCTACACCTTC. This sequence joins TRBV7-2 and TRBJ1-2; unclear D gene. The ends were cut back, 3 bases at V and 2 bases at J, with 7 bases in the middle. There are 13 residues in the CDR3. Germline CDR1 and CDR2: SGHTA and FQGNSA.

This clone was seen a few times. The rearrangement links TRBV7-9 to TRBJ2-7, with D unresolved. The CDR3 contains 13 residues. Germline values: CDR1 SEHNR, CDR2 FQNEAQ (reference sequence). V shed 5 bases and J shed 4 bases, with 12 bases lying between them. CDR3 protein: CASSTGFVYEQYF. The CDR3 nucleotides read TGTGCCAGCAGCACGGGCTTTGTTTACGAGCAGTACTTC.

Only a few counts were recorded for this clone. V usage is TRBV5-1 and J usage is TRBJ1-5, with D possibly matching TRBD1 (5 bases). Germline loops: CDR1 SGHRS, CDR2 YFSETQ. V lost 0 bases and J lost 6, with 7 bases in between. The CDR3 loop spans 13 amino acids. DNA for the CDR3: TGCGCCAGCAGCTTGGCCCAGGGTCAGCCCCAGCATTTT. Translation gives CASSLAQGQPQHF.

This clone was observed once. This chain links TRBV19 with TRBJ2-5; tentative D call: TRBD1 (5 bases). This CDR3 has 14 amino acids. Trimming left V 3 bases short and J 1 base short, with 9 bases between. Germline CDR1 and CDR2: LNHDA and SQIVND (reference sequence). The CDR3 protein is CASSMGRGQETQYF. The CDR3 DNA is TGTGCCAGTAGTATGGGTAGGGGCCAAGAGACCCAGTACTTC.